The 19 T cell receptor beta chains below were found in one sample sequenced in a study of T cells in women clearing cervical HPV infection. Generated by immunoSEQ multiplex PCR, the TCRdb table keeps only in-frame clones and is missing some. The sample data list around 30,000 clones. Sequences were obtained from blood buffy coat. These receptors all stem from a woman between 18 and 75 years old with a cervical HPV16 infection that either progressed to CIN3+ or cleared (not recorded which).

Turning to this clone: The CDR3 end falls 3 residues outside the read, so it is completed with the germline J gene. The genes are TRBV30 and TRBJ2-3; D ambiguous. The CDR3 is 14 residues long. Germline loops: CDR1 GTSNPN, CDR2 SVGIG (reference sequence). The CDR3 reads CAWSFRGVLETQYF. The sequenced CDR3 bases are TGTGCCTGGAGTTTTCGCGGTGTGCTGGAGACG.

A word on this clone: The read gets to within 3 residues of the CDR3 end, and the germline J gene fills in the rest. J is TRBJ1-1 and V is TRBV7-3; TRBD1 might be the D (5 bases). This CDR3 spans 14 amino acids. Trimming stripped 5 bases from V and 4 bases from J, with 14 bases between. Germline lookup yields CDR1 SGHTA and CDR2 FQGTGA. CDR3 bases read: TGTGCCAGCAGCCCTCGGGGGGGAACCACTGAA. This codes for CASSPRGGTTE. The entire CDR3 sequence reads CASSPRGGTTEAFF. The full variable domain, completed using reference TRBV7-3 and TRBJ1-1, is GAGVSQTPSNKVTEKGKYVELRCDPISGHTALYWYRQSLGQGPEFLIYFQGTGAADDSGLPNDRFFAVRPEGSVSTLKIQRTERGDSAVYLCASSPRGGTTEAFFGQGTRLTVV.

The covered CDR3 bases are TGTGCCAGCACCAAGATGACTAGCGGCCCCTACGAG. Its protein product is CASTKMTSGPYE. The CDR3 reads in full as CASTKMTSGPYEQYF. This rearrangement joins TRBV13 to TRBJ2-7; 9 bases are a match to TRBD2. The read ends 3 residues before the CDR3 terminus; that terminus is restored from the germline J gene. This CDR3 is built from 15 residues. The V gene end was trimmed by 7 bases and the J gene end by 2 bases; junction bases not matched to a gene: 9. Per germline, CDR1 PRHDT and CDR2 FYEKMQ (reference sequence).

In the case of this clone: The read is 3 residues too short to cover the CDR3 end, so that end is filled in from the germline J gene. The rearrangement joins TRBV5-6 to TRBJ1-2; perhaps TRBD1 as D (5 bases). This CDR3 has 12 amino acids. Germline CDR1 reads SGHDT; CDR2 reads YYEEEE. The sequenced CDR3 bases are TGTGCCAGCAGTGCAGGGTTTTCGGGC. The encoded protein is CASSAGFSG. The CDR3, in full, reads CASSAGFSGYTF.

Points on this clone: The CDR3 end is not reached by the read, which stops 3 residues before it; the germline J gene fills it in. The chain carries TRBV20-1 and TRBJ1-2; D call uncertain. CDR3 size: 13 residues. V dropped 1 base and J dropped 6 bases, with 12 bases sitting between them. Per germline, CDR1 DFQATT and CDR2 SNEGSKA (reference sequence). The sequenced part of the CDR3 DNA is TGCAGTGCTAGAGCTGGTCAAACGGATGGC. Translation gives CSARAGQTDG. The CDR3 reads in full as CSARAGQTDGYTF.

In the case of this clone: Coverage ceases 3 residues before the CDR3 finishes, and the germline J gene fills in the end. The V and J genes are TRBV6-2 or TRBV6-3 and TRBJ2-7, with D possibly matching TRBD1 (6 bases). Trimming removed 5 bases at V and 4 bases at J, with 15 bases between. The CDR3 spans 14 residues. Germline V gene sequence: CDR1 MNHEY, CDR2 SVGEGT. The DNA read from the CDR3 is TGTGCCAGCAGTAAACAGGGTGTCGGGTACGAG. Residues: CASSKQGVGYE. The whole CDR3 region reads CASSKQGVGYEQYF.

To note about this clone: Sequencing ends 3 residues short of the CDR3 end; the germline J gene provides the rest. The chain employs TRBV7-4 and TRBJ2-3, with 8 bases identical to TRBD2. This CDR3 is 14 amino acids long. Germline values: CDR1 SGHVT, CDR2 SQSDAQ. This CDR3 reads CASSCPRGVETQYF. Incomplete CDR3 DNA: TGTGCCAGCAGCTGTCCGCGGGGGGTGGAGACG.

Comments on this clone: The read terminates 3 residues ahead of where the CDR3 ends, so the germline J gene completes it. The chain employs TRBV7-3 and TRBJ1-2; D is unresolved. This CDR3 region has 17 residues. Germline CDR1 SGHTA, CDR2 FQGTGA. Incomplete CDR3 DNA: TGTGCCAGCAGCCCATACAGCGGGTGGGGAAGCACAGATACC. It codes for CASSPYSGWGSTDT. The entire CDR3 protein is CASSPYSGWGSTDTYTF.

Comments on this clone: The CDR3 end falls 3 residues outside the read, so it is completed with the germline J gene. J is TRBJ1-2 and V is TRBV4-2; D might be TRBD1 (6 bases). This CDR3 contains 14 residues. Deletions cut 0 bases from V and 3 bases from J, with 8 bases between. The V gene's germline CDR1 is LGHNA and CDR2 YNFKEQ. The sequenced part of the CDR3 DNA is TGTGCCAGCAGCCAAGATAGGACAGACTATGGC. The encoded protein is CASSQDRTDYG. The CDR3 as a whole reads CASSQDRTDYGYTF.

On this clone itself: The read is 3 residues too short to cover the CDR3 end, so that end is filled in from the germline J gene. The chain couples TRBV19 to TRBJ2-3; TRBD2 is a possible D gene (7 bases). Per the germline V gene, CDR1 is LNHDA and CDR2 is SQIVND (reference sequence). The CDR3 loop spans 14 amino acids. CDR3: CASSIGGGNQPQYF. The sequenced CDR3 bases are TGTGCCAGTAGTATAGGGGGGGGCAATCAGCCG.

CDR3 sequence reads: CAWTLGTANSPLFF. CDR3 bases read: TGTGCCTGGACCCTCGGGACAGCCAATTCACCA. The chain recombines TRBV30 with TRBJ1-4, with 7 positions matching TRBD1. The read terminates 3 residues before the CDR3 end, so the remaining end is supplied by the germline J gene. The germline V gene encodes CDR1 GTSNPN and CDR2 SVGIG (reference sequence). CDR3 length equals 14 residues.

With respect to this clone: Read coverage stops 3 residues before the CDR3 terminus; the germline J gene supplies the remainder. The chain joins TRBV20-1 to TRBJ2-7; 7 nucleotides agree with TRBD2. Germline values: CDR1 DFQATT, CDR2 SNEGSKA (reference sequence). The CDR3 has 14 residues. V gave up 3 bases and J gave up 2 bases; unmatched junction bases: 7. CDR3 sequence reads: CSASRTSKAYEQYF. The covered CDR3 bases are TGCAGTGCTAGTCGGACTAGTAAAGCCTACGAG.

As regards this clone: The read stops 3 residues short of the end of the CDR3; the missing end is completed from the germline J gene. The rearrangement joins TRBV5-4 to TRBJ1-1; the D gene is possibly TRBD1 (6 bases). Trimming took off 7 bases at V and 1 base at J, with 14 bases between the two ends. The V gene's germline CDR1 is SGHNT and CDR2 YYREEE (reference sequence). This CDR3 has 14 residues. The sequenced part of the CDR3 DNA is TGTGCCAGCCAGGGGCACGGGACGAACACTGAA. This gives the protein CASQGHGTNTE. The complete CDR3 protein is CASQGHGTNTEAFF.

About this clone: The read falls 3 residues short of the CDR3 end, and the missing part is taken from the germline J gene. The rearrangement links TRBV19 to TRBJ2-2; 15 bases match TRBD2. Trimming at V came to 7 bases and at J to 5 bases, leaving 8 bases not matched to a gene. Germline CDR1 reads LNHDA; CDR2 reads SQIVND (reference sequence). This CDR3 has 17 residues. This chain's CDR3 is CASTKGLAGGKTGELFF. The covered CDR3 bases are TGTGCCAGTACTAAGGGACTAGCGGGAGGAAAGACCGGGGAG.

A remark on this clone: Within the sample, other DNA sequences also encode this same CDR3. Incomplete CDR3 DNA: TGTGCCAGCAGCTTAACGGAGGGGAACACTGAA. Protein sequence: CASSLTEGNTE. The full CDR3 is CASSLTEGNTEAFF. The rearrangement uses TRBV7-3 and TRBJ1-1; no definite D call. The read gets to within 3 residues of the CDR3 end, and the germline J gene fills in the rest. V shed 0 bases and J shed 1 base, with 6 bases lying between them. The CDR3 runs to 14 residues. Germline V gene lookup returns CDR1 SGHTA and CDR2 FQGTGA.

Turning to this clone: The read is 3 residues too short to cover the CDR3 end, so that end is filled in from the germline J gene. V usage is TRBV5-5 and J usage is TRBJ2-7; 7 bases line up with TRBD1. Trimming cost V 5 bases and J 5 bases; bases outside gene matches: 7. Germline V gene lookup returns CDR1 SGHKS and CDR2 YYEKEE (reference sequence). This CDR3 contains 13 residues. CDR3 sequence reads: CASSTGVEHEQYF. The CDR3 DNA, read in part, is TGTGCCAGCAGTACAGGGGTTGAACACGAG. Variable domain in full (rest from reference TRBV5-5 and TRBJ2-7): DAGVTQSPTHLIKTRGQQVTLRCSPISGHKSVSWYQQVLGQGPQFIFQYYEKEERGRGNFPDRFSARQFPNYSSELNVNALLLGDSALYLCASSTGVEHEQYFGPGTRLTVT.

Regarding this clone: The read ends 3 residues early relative to the CDR3; the germline J gene fills the gap. This rearrangement joins TRBV5-4 to TRBJ2-7; 10 nucleotides align to TRBD2. The CDR3 runs to 15 residues. Germline V lookup: CDR1 SGHNT, CDR2 YYREEE (reference sequence). Trimming removed 0 bases from V and 4 bases from J; junction bases left unmatched: 4. CDR3 amino acids: CASSLVSSGSYEQYF. CDR3 bases read: TGTGCCAGCAGCTTGGTTTCTAGCGGGAGTTACGAG.

On this clone: The CDR3 end falls 3 residues outside the read, so it is completed with the germline J gene. The same CDR3 arises from other DNA sequences in this sample as well. The rearrangement uses TRBV30 and TRBJ1-3; the D is unclear. The CDR3 runs to 16 residues. The germline gives CDR1 GTSNPN, CDR2 SVGIG (reference sequence). With 3 bases removed from V and 4 bases from J, the gap between germline ends came to 19 bases. The chain's CDR3 is CAWRRRGGSTGNTIYF. CDR3 bases read: TGTGCCTGGAGACGAAGAGGCGGGAGTACGGGAAACACC.

As to this clone: Sequencing ends 3 residues short of the CDR3 end; the germline J gene provides the rest. J is TRBJ2-1 and V is TRBV2; tentatively, D is TRBD1 (5 bases). Trimming left V 1 base short and J 5 bases short, with 9 bases between. The CDR3 is 14 residues long. Germline CDR1 SNHLY, CDR2 FYNNEI. The covered CDR3 bases are TGTGCCAGCAGTGAAGGAAACAGGAACAATGAG. Protein sequence: CASSEGNRNNE. The complete CDR3 sequence is CASSEGNRNNEQFF. Using reference TRBV2 and TRBJ2-1 for the parts outside the CDR3, the full variable domain is EPEVTQTPSHQVTQMGQEVILRCVPISNHLYFYWYRQILGQKVEFLVSFYNNEISEKSEIFDDQFSVERPDGSNFTLKIRSTKLEDSAMYFCASSEGNRNNEQFFGPGTRLTVL.